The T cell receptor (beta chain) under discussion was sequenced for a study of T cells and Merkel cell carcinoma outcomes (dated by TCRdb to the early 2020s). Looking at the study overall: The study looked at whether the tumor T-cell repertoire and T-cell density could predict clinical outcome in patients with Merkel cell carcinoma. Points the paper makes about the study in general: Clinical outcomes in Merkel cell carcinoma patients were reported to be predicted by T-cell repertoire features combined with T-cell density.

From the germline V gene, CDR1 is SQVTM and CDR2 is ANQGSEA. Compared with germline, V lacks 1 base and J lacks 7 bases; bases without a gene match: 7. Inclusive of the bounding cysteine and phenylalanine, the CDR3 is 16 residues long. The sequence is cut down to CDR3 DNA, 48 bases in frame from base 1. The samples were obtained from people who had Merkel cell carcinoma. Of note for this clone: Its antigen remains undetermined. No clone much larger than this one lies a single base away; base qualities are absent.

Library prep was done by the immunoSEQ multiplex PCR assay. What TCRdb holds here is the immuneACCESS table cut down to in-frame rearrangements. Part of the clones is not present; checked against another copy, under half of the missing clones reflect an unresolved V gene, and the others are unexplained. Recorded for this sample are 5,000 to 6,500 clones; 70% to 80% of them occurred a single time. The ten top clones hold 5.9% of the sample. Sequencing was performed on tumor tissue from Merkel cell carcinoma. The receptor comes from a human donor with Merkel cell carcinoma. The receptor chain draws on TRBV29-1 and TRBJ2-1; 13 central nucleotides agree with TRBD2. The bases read TGCAGCGTTGAAGGGACTAGCGGGAGTCTTCGGAATGAGCAGTTCTTC. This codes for CSVEGTSGSLRNEQFF.